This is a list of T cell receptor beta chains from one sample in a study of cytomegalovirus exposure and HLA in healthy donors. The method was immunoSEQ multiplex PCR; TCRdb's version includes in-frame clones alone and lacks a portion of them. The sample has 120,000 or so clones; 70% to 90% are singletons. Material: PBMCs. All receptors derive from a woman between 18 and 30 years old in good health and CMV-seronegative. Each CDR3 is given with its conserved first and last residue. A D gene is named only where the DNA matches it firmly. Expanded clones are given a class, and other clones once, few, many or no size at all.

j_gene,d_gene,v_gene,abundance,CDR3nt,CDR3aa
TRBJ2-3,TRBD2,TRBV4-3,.,TGCGCCAGCAGCCAAGTGTTTCGGCGGGAGACAGATACGCAGTATTTT,CASSQVFRRETDTQYF
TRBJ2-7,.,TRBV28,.,TGTGCCAGCAGCTTTGGGGGGACTGGCTCCTACGAGCAGTACTTC,CASSFGGTGSYEQYF
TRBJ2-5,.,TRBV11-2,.,TGTGCCAGCAGCTTAGACCCCAAAGAGACCCAGTACTTC,CASSLDPKETQYF
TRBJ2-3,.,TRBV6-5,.,TGTGCCAGCAGTCAGGGGGATACGCAGTATTTT,CASSQGDTQYF
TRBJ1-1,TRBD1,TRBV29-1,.,TGCAGCGCCTTACCGTTCGGGACAGTCGCCGGCCCTGAAGCTTTCTTT,CSALPFGTVAGPEAFF
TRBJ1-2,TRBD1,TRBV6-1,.,TGTGCCAGCAGTGGGGGACAGGGGGCTAACTATGGCTACACCTTC,CASSGGQGANYGYTF
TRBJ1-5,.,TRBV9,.,TGTGCCAGCAGCGTAGCAGGATATAGCAATCAGCCCCAGCATTTT,CASSVAGYSNQPQHF
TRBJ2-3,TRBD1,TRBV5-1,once,TGCGCCAGCAGCGTCGGGACAGGGAGCACAGATACGCAGTATTTT,CASSVGTGSTDTQYF
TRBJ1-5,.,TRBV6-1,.,TGTGCCAGCAGTGAAAGAGGATTTGGCGGTCAGCCCCAGCATTTT,CASSERGFGGQPQHF
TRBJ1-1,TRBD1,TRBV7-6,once,TGTGCCAGCAGCACACCCAGGGGGAGTTCATATACTGAAGCTTTCTTT,CASSTPRGSSYTEAFF
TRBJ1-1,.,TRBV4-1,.,TGCGCCAGCAGCCAAGGTCGAGCCGTATTGAACACTGAAGCTTTCTTT,CASSQGRAVLNTEAFF
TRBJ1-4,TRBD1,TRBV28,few,TGTGCCAGCAGGAGGGACAGGGCTCACCCGAAACTGTTTTTT,CASRRDRAHPKLFF
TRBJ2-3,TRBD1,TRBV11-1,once,TGTGCCAGCAGCCGACAGGGTATTCCCAGTCTATTGAATACGCAGTATTTT,CASSRQGIPSLLNTQYF
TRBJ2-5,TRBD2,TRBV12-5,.,TGTGCTAGTGGTTTGTTCCCCGGGACTAGCGGAGAAGAGACCCAGTACTTC,CASGLFPGTSGEETQYF
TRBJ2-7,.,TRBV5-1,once,TGCGCCAGCAGCTTGGCCCCGACAGGAGTGGGCACCTACGAGCAGTACTTC,CASSLAPTGVGTYEQYF
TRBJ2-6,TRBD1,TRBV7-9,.,TGTGCCAGCAGCTCCCGGGACAGATTGCTCTCTGGGGCCAACGTCCTGACTTTC,CASSSRDRLLSGANVLTF
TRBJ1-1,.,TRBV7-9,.,TGTGCCAGCAGCCCCAGGGTATCCACTGAAGCTTTCTTT,CASSPRVSTEAFF
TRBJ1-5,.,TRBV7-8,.,TGTGCCAGCAGCTTCTTGACAGGTATTAGCAATCAGCCCCAGCATTTT,CASSFLTGISNQPQHF
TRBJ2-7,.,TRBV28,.,TGTGCCAGCAGTTTGGGGCAGGCCCCCTACGAGCAGTACTTC,CASSLGQAPYEQYF
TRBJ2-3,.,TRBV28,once,TGTGCCAGCAGTCCACCGGACTCATACACAGATACGCAGTATTTT,CASSPPDSYTDTQYF
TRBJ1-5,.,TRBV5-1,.,TGCGCCAGCAGCTTGGCGGGGGGCAGGGATCAGCCCCAGCATTTT,CASSLAGGRDQPQHF
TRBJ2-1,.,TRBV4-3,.,TGCGCCAGCAGCCAAGAGGTTTACCCTACCATGGATGAGCAGTTCTTC,CASSQEVYPTMDEQFF
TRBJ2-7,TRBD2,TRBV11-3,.,TGTGCCAGCAGCTGGAGAGGTCTAGCGGGAGTTGGAGAGCAGTACTTC,CASSWRGLAGVGEQYF
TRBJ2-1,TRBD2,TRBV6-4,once,TGTGCCAGCAGTCCTACTAGCGCCGATTACAATGAGCAGTTCTTC,CASSPTSADYNEQFF
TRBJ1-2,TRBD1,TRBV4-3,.,TGCGCCAGCAGCCAAGCCTCGGGACAGGCTAACTATGGCTACACCTTC,CASSQASGQANYGYTF
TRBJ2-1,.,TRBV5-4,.,TGTGCCAGCAGCTTGGCTACGGGGAGCTCCTACAATGAGCAGTTCTTC,CASSLATGSSYNEQFF
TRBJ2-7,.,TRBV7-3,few,TGTGCCAGCAGCTTCAGGGACTGGTTGGAGCAGTACTTC,CASSFRDWLEQYF
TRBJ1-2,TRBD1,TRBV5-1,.,TGCGCCAGCAGCTTAGACAGGGGTGGCTATGGCTACACCTTC,CASSLDRGGYGYTF
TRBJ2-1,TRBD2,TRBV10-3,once,TGTGCCATCGGGGTAGCGGGGGGGCCGTCAAATGAGCAGTTCTTC,CAIGVAGGPSNEQFF
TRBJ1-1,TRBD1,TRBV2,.,TGTGCCAGCAGCGTCACCCGACAGGGGAGAGCTTTCTTT,CASSVTRQGRAFF
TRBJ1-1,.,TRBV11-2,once,TGTGCCAGCAGCTTAATTTCGTACACTGAAGCTTTCTTT,CASSLISYTEAFF
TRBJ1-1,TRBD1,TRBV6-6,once,TGTGCCAGCAGAACCGACAGGGGCACTGAAGCTTTCTTT,CASRTDRGTEAFF
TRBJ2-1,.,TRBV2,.,TGTGCCAGCAGTGGCCAGATACAAAACGAGCAGTTCTTC,CASSGQIQNEQFF